Included here is one T cell receptor beta chain sequence, with context. Germline V gene data show CDR1 as SGHRS and CDR2 as YFSETQ. Trimming at V came to 10 bases and at J to 0 bases, leaving 15 bases not matched to a gene. The CDR3 totals 16 residues. Measured with immunoSEQ multiplex PCR; TCRdb has only the in-frame clones, and not every one. The sample lists about 88,000 clones; 90% to 95% were seen once. Unstimulated Tregs (CD4+CD25+CD127-) and CD4+CD25- non-Tregs were sorted from PBMCs. This record comes from a study of Tregs in tolerant kidney transplant recipients. The clonotype comes from a human donor in good health. J is TRBJ2-5 and V is TRBV5-1, with 7 bases identical to TRBD2. The material sequenced was CD8+ T cells from blood. The CDR3 loop is CAPPAVLADYQETQYF. CDR3 DNA: TGCGCCCCCCCCGCGGTTCTAGCGGACTACCAAGAGACCCAGTACTTC. The full variable domain, rest sourced from reference TRBV5-1 and TRBJ2-5, is KAGVTQTPRYLIKTRGQQVTLSCSPISGHRSVSWYQQTPGQGLQFLFEYFSETQRNKGNFPGRFSGRQFSNSRSEMNVSTLELGDSALYLCAPPAVLADYQETQYFGPGTRLLVL.